This TCR beta chain was recorded in a study of T cells in Graves' hyperthyroidism and ophthalmopathy. The study based diagnoses on clinical symptoms, serum thyroxine and TRAb, thyroid ultrasound and orbital computed tomography. Many counts were recorded for this clonotype. What it recognizes is unknown. The CDR3 length is 9 residues. Germline V lookup: CDR1 MNHEY, CDR2 SMNVEV (reference sequence). Overall study findings and caveats: Model output signaled ophthalmopathy a median around 6.9 months ahead of onset.

Researchers took RNA transcripts and amplified the TCR beta CDR3 regions from them. First-round RT-PCR of the TCR CDR3 relied on the HTBI primer set. MiXCR, run by TCRdb on the multiplex PCR reads, gives a single entry per CDR3 protein. This sample has approximately 560,000 distinct CDR3 sequences, with roughly 14% found just once. This TCR was sampled from a woman in her twenties or thirties with Graves' hyperthyroidism. The chain is built from TRBV27 and TRBJ2-1, with D hard to call. Sequencing was performed on blood. CDR3 region: CASGREQFF. CDR3 DNA: TGTGCTTCGGGCAGGGAGCAGTTCTTC.